This record concerns one TCR beta chain sequence. This specimen comes from a study of OX40 agonist ivuxolimab in advanced cancers. Background on the study: The study treated patients with ivuxolimab, an agonistic anti-OX40 (CD134) antibody. Of mixed ages from roughly 23 to 80 and averaging about 60 years, the group was roughly 85% male.

The ends lost 5 bases at V and 9 bases at J; junction bases unmatched: 10. Germline-derived CDR1 and CDR2 are SGHAT and FQNNGV. The CDR3 totals 14 residues. Using immunoSEQ multiplex PCR, the repertoire was profiled, and TCRdb retains in-frame clones only, with some absent. The data show 42,000 or so clones, roughly 90% seen once. The sequence was obtained from an adult with an advanced solid tumor such as melanoma, head and neck, liver or kidney cancer. The chain combines TRBV11-2 with TRBJ2-1; 7 bases are a match to TRBD1. The sample was CD4+ or CD8+ T cells sorted from blood, taken in a trial of the OX40 agonist ivuxolimab. CDR3 coding DNA: TGTGCCAGCAGCCCCCTTACAGGGGTGGGTGAGCAGTTCTTC. Its protein is CASSPLTGVGEQFF.